This T cell receptor (beta chain) was sequenced in a study of identical twins. Germline V lookup: CDR1 LGHDT, CDR2 YNNKEL (reference sequence). After removal of 0 bases from V and 6 bases from J, the junction contained 3 bases not matched to a gene. The CDR3 consists of 15 residues. This clonotype appeared a few times. MiXCR was run by TCRdb on the 5' RACE reads, yielding one entry per CDR3 protein. The sample holds around 140,000 distinct CDR3 sequences, 3.5% seen once. Material for sequencing was memory T cells sorted from blood. V gene TRBV3-1 combines with J gene TRBJ2-1; 9 positions match TRBD2. The TCR sequence derives from a man aged 18 to 30 in good health. CDR3 bases: TGTGCCAGCAGCCAAGACGGGACTAGCCTCAATGAGCAGTTCTTC. Translating gives CASSQDGTSLNEQFF.